The source of this T cell receptor (beta chain) is a study of vaccination and CD4 T cells after COVID-19. Whole-study context: Sampling that followed vaccination took place a median around 70 days after dose two, within a range of 14 to 241. A few convalescent patients gave samples at day 14 and days 161 to 241 post-vaccination.

CDR1 is MNHNS and CDR2 is SASEGT in the germline V gene. Trimming took off 2 bases at V and 0 bases at J, with 10 bases between the two ends. This CDR3 spans 15 amino acids. TCRdb independently ran MiXCR on the PCR reads; one entry per CDR3 protein. The profile shows tens of thousands of distinct CDR3 sequences, about 49% of them singletons. Indicated time point: late sampling 161 to 241 days after vaccination in a few convalescent patients. The sample here was CD4+ T cells from blood, taken about 7 months after SARS-CoV-2 vaccination. The chain couples TRBV6-1 to TRBJ1-1; D not certain. The clonotype comes from a human donor who had recovered from COVID-19. This CDR3 reads CASSEWEALNTEAFF. Written as DNA, the CDR3 is TGTGCCAGCAGTGAATGGGAGGCCTTGAACACTGAAGCTTTCTTT.